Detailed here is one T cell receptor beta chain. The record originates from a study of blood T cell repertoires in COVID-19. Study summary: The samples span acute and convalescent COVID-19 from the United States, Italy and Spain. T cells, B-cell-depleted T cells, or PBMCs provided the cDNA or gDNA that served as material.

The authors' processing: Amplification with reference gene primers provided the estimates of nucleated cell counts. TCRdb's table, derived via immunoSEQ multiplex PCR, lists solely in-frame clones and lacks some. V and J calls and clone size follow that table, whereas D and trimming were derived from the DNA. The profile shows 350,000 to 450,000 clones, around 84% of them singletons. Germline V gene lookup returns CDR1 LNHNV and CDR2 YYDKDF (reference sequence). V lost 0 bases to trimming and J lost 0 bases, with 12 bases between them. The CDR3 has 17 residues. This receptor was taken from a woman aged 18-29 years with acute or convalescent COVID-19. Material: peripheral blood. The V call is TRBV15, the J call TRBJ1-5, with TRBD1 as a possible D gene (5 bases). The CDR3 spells CATSRDEPGGSNQPQHF. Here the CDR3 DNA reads TGTGCCACCAGCAGAGATGAACCGGGGGGTAGCAATCAGCCCCAGCATTTT.